These 10 T cell receptor beta chains came from one sample sequenced in a study of cytomegalovirus exposure and HLA in healthy donors. PCR primers comprised 60 Vbeta and 13 Jbeta primers. Sequenced by immunoSEQ multiplex PCR; TCRdb stores in-frame clones only, minus some. Among tens of thousands of clones, 55% to 75% were seen once, and the ten largest hold roughly 18%. The sample consisted of PBMCs. These receptors were taken from a man in his fifties or sixties in good health and CMV-seropositive.

There are a few counts of this clone. This chain links TRBV12-5 with TRBJ2-4; D is unclear. Looked up from germline, CDR1 is LGHNT and CDR2 is FRNRAP. V dropped 4 bases and J dropped 8 bases, with 12 bases sitting between them. CDR3 size: 13 residues. This CDR3 is CASGSRGRDIQYF. As DNA, the CDR3 is TGTGCTAGTGGTTCCCGTGGTAGAGACATTCAGTACTTC.

The chain uses TRBV6-5 and TRBJ2-6; D remains ambiguous. CDR3 size: 15 residues. V lost 5 bases and J 1 base, leaving 9 bases between the germline ends. CDR1 and CDR2 from the germline V gene are MNHEY and SVGAGI. In DNA form, the CDR3 reads TGTGCCAGCAGTCTAAGGAGATCTGGGGCCAACGTCCTGACTTTC. It translates to CASSLRRSGANVLTF.

The rearrangement joins TRBV14 to TRBJ1-5; D ambiguous. The V end was cut by 0 bases, the J end by 5 bases, with 5 bases between. Germline V gene data show CDR1 as SGHDN and CDR2 as FVKESK. The CDR3 is 13 residues long. Written as DNA, the CDR3 is TGTGCCAGCAGCCAAGATCCGGATCAGCCCCAGCATTTT. Amino acids: CASSQDPDQPQHF. Filled out from reference TRBV14 and TRBJ1-5, the complete variable domain reads EAGVTQFPSHSVIEKGQTVTLRCDPISGHDNLYWYRRVMGKEIKFLLHFVKESKQDESGMPNNRFLAERTGGTYSTLKVQPAELEDSGVYFCASSQDPDQPQHFGDGTRLSIL.

The chain has TRBV7-9 and TRBJ2-1, with D maybe TRBD2 (5 bases). The CDR3 has 18 amino acids. Between the trimmed V and J ends, which lost 5 bases and 5 bases, there was a span of 25 bases. In germline, CDR1 is SEHNR, CDR2 FQNEAQ (reference sequence). The CDR3 loop is CASSVRRRVATLDNEQFF. For the CDR3, the DNA is TGTGCCAGCAGCGTAAGGAGGCGGGTCGCGACACTAGACAATGAGCAGTTCTTC.

The chain links TRBV28 to TRBJ2-1, with 8 bases lining up with TRBD1. J was trimmed by 6 bases and V by 2 bases; bases with no gene match: 3. Germline V gene sequence: CDR1 MDHEN, CDR2 SYDVKM. The CDR3 covers 14 residues. The CDR3 spells CASSLTGGGNEQFF. Written as DNA, the CDR3 is TGTGCCAGCAGTTTAACAGGGGGAGGCAATGAGCAGTTCTTC. The variable domain in full, completed from reference TRBV28 and TRBJ2-1, reads DVKVTQSSRYLVKRTGEKVFLECVQDMDHENMFWYRQDPGLGLRLIYFSYDVKMKEKGDIPEGYSVSREKKERFSLILESASTNQTSMYLCASSLTGGGNEQFFGPGTRLTVL.

The CDR3 region is CASSSGGQTSTDTQYF. The CDR3, as DNA: TGTGCCAGCAGCTCGGGGGGCCAAACTAGCACAGATACGCAGTATTTT. J is TRBJ2-3 and V is TRBV5-8; the D gene is possibly TRBD2 (7 bases). Germline lookup yields CDR1 SGHTS and CDR2 YDEGEE. The CDR3 is 16 amino acids. Trimming shortened V by 3 bases and J by 0 bases, and 14 bases separated the two germline ends.

This chain links TRBV10-3 with TRBJ1-1; 7 nucleotides match TRBD1. V shed 1 base, J shed 5 bases, and the junction held 4 bases outside the gene matches. The CDR3 extends over 14 amino acids. Per the germline V gene, CDR1 is ENHRY and CDR2 is SYGVKD. CDR3 loop: CAISELGGMTEAFF. The CDR3 region has the DNA TGTGCCATCAGTGAGTTAGGGGGCATGACTGAAGCTTTCTTT.

V gene TRBV10-1 combines with J gene TRBJ2-7, with D tentatively TRBD2 (5 bases). The CDR3 has 13 residues. V was pared by 3 bases and J by 6 bases, with 12 bases between. The germline CDR1 and CDR2 sequences are WNHNN and SYGVQD (reference sequence). The CDR3 sequence is CASSEQLEVEQYF. CDR3 nucleotide sequence: TGCGCCAGCAGTGAACAACTAGAAGTCGAGCAGTACTTC.

The chain carries TRBV7-2 and TRBJ1-1; D possibly corresponds to TRBD1 (5 bases). The CDR3 length is 13 residues. V was pared by 5 bases and J by 1 base, with 8 bases between. Per germline, CDR1 SGHTA and CDR2 FQGNSA. The CDR3 nucleotides are TGTGCCAGCAGCCCAACAGGGAACACTGAAGCTTTCTTT. It encodes CASSPTGNTEAFF.

This clone occurred once. The chain couples TRBV7-2 to TRBJ2-1, with D tentatively TRBD2 (6 bases). The CDR3 is 14 residues long. The germline V gene encodes CDR1 SGHTA and CDR2 FQGNSA. Trimming cost V 2 bases and J 5 bases, with 10 bases left between them. CDR3 coding DNA: TGTGCCAGCAGCTTAATCGGCGGGGACAATGAGCAGTTCTTC. It encodes CASSLIGGDNEQFF.